Listed below are T cell receptor beta chains from one sample, sequenced in a study of blood T cell repertoires in COVID-19. Here immunoSEQ multiplex PCR was the method, and the copy in TCRdb shows in-frame clones only, minus some. The data show under 250,000 clones, about four fifths seen once. The sequenced sample was peripheral blood. These receptor sequences come from a man aged 80 or over with acute or convalescent COVID-19. Both conserved end residues are part of each CDR3. A D gene is named only where the DNA matches it firmly. Only some rows state a clone size, as once, few, many or a class for expanded clones.

j_call	v_call	d_call	clone_size	cdr3_nt	cdr3_aa
TRBJ2-1	TRBV19	TRBD2	.	TGTGCCAGCTTTAGCGGGGGGACCTCCTACAATGAGCAGTTCTTC	CASFSGGTSYNEQFF
TRBJ1-1	TRBV7-9	TRBD1	.	TGTGCCAGCAGCCTACAGGGGGTATTGGTGAACACTGAAGCTTTCTTT	CASSLQGVLVNTEAFF
TRBJ1-2	TRBV15	.	.	TGTGCCACCAGCAGAGACGGGGGTTATGGCTACACCTTC	CATSRDGGYGYTF
TRBJ2-1	TRBV5-1	TRBD2	.	TGCGCCAGCAGCTTGTTGGTGCCGGGACTATCGGTTAGCAATGAGCAGTTCTTC	CASSLLVPGLSVSNEQFF
TRBJ2-3	TRBV5-4	TRBD2	.	TGTGCCAGCAGCATAAAAGCGGGAGGGATAGATACGCAGTATTTT	CASSIKAGGIDTQYF
TRBJ2-5	TRBV7-6	.	.	TGTGCCAGCAGCTTAGGCAGGGGCAGGGTCATCCAGTACTTC	CASSLGRGRVIQYF
TRBJ1-1	TRBV3-1/TRBV3-2	TRBD1	.	TGTGCCAGCAGCTTCCGGGACAGGGCGGTCGGTGAAGCTTTCTTT	CASSFRDRAVGEAFF
TRBJ2-7	TRBV24-1	TRBD2	.	TGTGCCACCAGTGACGGCGGGAGTCTCTACGAGCAGTACTTC	CATSDGGSLYEQYF
TRBJ2-5	TRBV6-5	.	.	TGTGCCAGCAGCCGAAACCGTAGAGAGACCCAGTACTTC	CASSRNRRETQYF
TRBJ1-6	TRBV7-9	.	.	TGTGCCAGCAGCTCCAGGGGCACTGATAATTCACCCCTCCACTTT	CASSSRGTDNSPLHF
TRBJ1-2	TRBV12-3/TRBV12-4	.	.	TGTGCCAGCAGTTTGGGCCATCCGATGGGCTACACCTTC	CASSLGHPMGYTF
TRBJ1-2	TRBV9	.	.	TGTGCCAGCAGCGCTGGACAGCGAGCTAACTATGGCTACACCTTC	CASSAGQRANYGYTF
TRBJ2-6	TRBV28	TRBD1	.	TGTGCCATCACAGGGGGCGTGGGTGGGGCCAACGTCCTGACTTTC	CAITGGVGGANVLTF
TRBJ2-7	TRBV6-6	TRBD1	.	TGTGCCAGCAGACAAAGACAGGGCTTCAGCTCCTACGAGCAGTACTTC	CASRQRQGFSSYEQYF
TRBJ1-5	TRBV28	TRBD1	.	TGTGCCAGCAGTTTATGGAGGACAGGGGGACAGCCCCAGCATTTT	CASSLWRTGGQPQHF
TRBJ1-2	TRBV10-3	.	.	TGTGCCATCAGTGAGTCGATTGATGGGGCGCTTGGCTATGGCTACACCTTC	CAISESIDGALGYGYTF
TRBJ2-1	TRBV11-3	TRBD1	.	TGTGCCAGCAGCTTCCGACAGGGGGCAAATGAGCAGTTCTTC	CASSFRQGANEQFF
TRBJ1-2	TRBV5-1	TRBD1	.	TGCGCCAGCAGTAAGGGACAGGGGCGAGGCTACACCTTC	CASSKGQGRGYTF
TRBJ2-5	TRBV6-5	.	once	TGTGCCAGCAGTTACTCGCAAGAGTACCAAGAGACCCAGTACTTC	CASSYSQEYQETQYF
TRBJ1-1	TRBV5-1	.	.	TGCGCCAGCAGCTTGGGTGAGGGCACTGAAGCTTTCTTT	CASSLGEGTEAFF
TRBJ1-6	TRBV19	.	once	TGTGCCAGTAGTATCGTCGGGGTGGATTCACCCCTCCACTTT	CASSIVGVDSPLHF
TRBJ1-1	TRBV21-1	.	few	TGTGCCAGCAGCAAACTCCTGACAGGCGTGAACACTGAAGCTTTCTTT	CASSKLLTGVNTEAFF
TRBJ2-1	TRBV3-1/TRBV3-2	TRBD2	.	TGTGCCAGCAGCCAAGCCGGGACTAGCGGGAGCTCTGAGCAGTTCTTC	CASSQAGTSGSSEQFF
TRBJ2-7	TRBV9	TRBD1	once	TGTGCCAGCGGGGGACAGGGGTCCTACGAGCAGTACTTC	CASGGQGSYEQYF
TRBJ1-1	TRBV6-5	.	few	TGTGCCAGCCAGGGCACTGAAGCTTTCTTT	CASQGTEAFF
TRBJ2-3	TRBV6-2/TRBV6-3	TRBD1	.	TGTGCCAGCAGTTACCCATTGGACAGGCTTAACACAGATACGCAGTATTTT	CASSYPLDRLNTDTQYF
TRBJ2-3	TRBV5-1	.	.	TGCGCCAGCAGCTTGAGCAGGGGGGACCTTCGGGATACGCAGTATTTT	CASSLSRGDLRDTQYF
TRBJ1-5	TRBV24-1	TRBD1	.	TGTGCCACCAGTGATTCCAGACAGGGCGATCAGCCCCAGCATTTT	CATSDSRQGDQPQHF
TRBJ2-7	TRBV9	.	.	TGTGCCAGCAGCGAGGGGACATACGGCGAGCAGTACTTC	CASSEGTYGEQYF
TRBJ2-1	TRBV15	.	.	TGTGCCACCGGTACAGGGAGTAGCTCCTACAATGAGCAGTTCTTC	CATGTGSSSYNEQFF
TRBJ2-2	TRBV10-2	TRBD1	.	TGCGCCGAGGGTAGGGGGCAGGACGCCGGGGAGCTGTTTTTT	CAEGRGQDAGELFF
TRBJ2-7	TRBV6-5	.	.	TGTGCCACCAAGCCTCGGTGGTCCTACGAGCAGTACTTC	CATKPRWSYEQYF
TRBJ2-7	TRBV5-1	TRBD1	.	TGCGCCAGCAGTACGCAGACAGGGACCTACGAGCAGTACTTC	CASSTQTGTYEQYF
TRBJ2-3	TRBV9	TRBD2	.	TGTGCCAGCACCCTAGGGCGGGGGGGCCTTTGGGATACGCAGTATTTT	CASTLGRGGLWDTQYF
TRBJ2-1	TRBV15	TRBD2	.	TGTGCCACCAGCAGCGGGACTAGCGGGGGTGACAGCTCCTACAATGAGCAGTTCTTC	CATSSGTSGGDSSYNEQFF
TRBJ1-6	TRBV7-9	TRBD1	.	TGTGCCAGCAGGCAGGGGGCGTCCGCTAATTCACCCCTCCACTTT	CASRQGASANSPLHF
TRBJ1-3	TRBV6-5	.	few	TGTGCCAGCAGTTACTCACGGGGAGTGGGGGCAAACACCATATATTTT	CASSYSRGVGANTIYF
TRBJ1-2	TRBV6-4	.	.	TGTGCCAGCAGTGACTCGAAGCGGGGGGAGGGCTACACCTTC	CASSDSKRGEGYTF
TRBJ2-3	TRBV20-1	.	.	TGCAGTGCTAGCGGCACAGATACGCAGTATTTT	CSASGTDTQYF
TRBJ2-3	TRBV2	TRBD2	.	TGTGCCAGCAGCGGAGCGGGAACCTCTAGCACAGATACGCAGTATTTT	CASSGAGTSSTDTQYF
TRBJ1-2	TRBV7-9	TRBD1	.	TGTGCCAGCACCTCCGGGACAGGGATCCCCTATGGCTACACCTTC	CASTSGTGIPYGYTF
TRBJ2-1	TRBV9	TRBD2	.	TGTGCCAGCAGCGGTAGCGGGGTCTCCTACAATGAGCAGTTCTTC	CASSGSGVSYNEQFF
TRBJ1-5	TRBV15	TRBD1	few	TGTGCCACCAGCAGAGGAAGGGACAGGGGAAATCAGCCCCAGCATTTT	CATSRGRDRGNQPQHF
TRBJ1-5	TRBV19	.	.	TGTGCCAGTAGTATAGGGGGAGGTGGCAATCAGCCCCAGCATTTT	CASSIGGGGNQPQHF
TRBJ1-4	TRBV19	.	.	TGTGCCAGTAGTATACGGGGGGGCGACGGGAAACTGTTTTTT	CASSIRGGDGKLFF